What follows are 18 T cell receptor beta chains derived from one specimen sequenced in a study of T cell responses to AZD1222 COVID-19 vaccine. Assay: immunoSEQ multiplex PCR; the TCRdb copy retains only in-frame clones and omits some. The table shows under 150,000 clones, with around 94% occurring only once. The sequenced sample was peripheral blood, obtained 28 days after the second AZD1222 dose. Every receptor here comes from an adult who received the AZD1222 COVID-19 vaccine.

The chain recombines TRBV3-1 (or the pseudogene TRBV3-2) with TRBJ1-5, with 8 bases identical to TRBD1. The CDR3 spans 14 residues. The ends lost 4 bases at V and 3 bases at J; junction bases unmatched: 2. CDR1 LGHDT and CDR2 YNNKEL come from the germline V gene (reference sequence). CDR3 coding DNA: TGTGCCAGCAGCCCAGGGGGCTACAATCAGCCCCAGCATTTT. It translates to CASSPGGYNQPQHF.

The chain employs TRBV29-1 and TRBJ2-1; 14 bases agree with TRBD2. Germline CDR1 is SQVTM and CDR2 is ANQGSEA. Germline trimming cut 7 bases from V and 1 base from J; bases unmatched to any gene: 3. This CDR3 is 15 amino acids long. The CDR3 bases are TGCAGCGGAAGACTAGCGGGGGGGTCCTACAATGAGCAGTTCTTC. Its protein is CSGRLAGGSYNEQFF.

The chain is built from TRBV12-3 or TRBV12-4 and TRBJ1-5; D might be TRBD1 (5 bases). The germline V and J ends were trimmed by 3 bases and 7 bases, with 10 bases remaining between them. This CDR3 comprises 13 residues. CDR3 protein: CASSLAGQQPQHF. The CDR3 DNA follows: TGTGCCAGCAGTTTGGCAGGGCAACAGCCCCAGCATTTT.

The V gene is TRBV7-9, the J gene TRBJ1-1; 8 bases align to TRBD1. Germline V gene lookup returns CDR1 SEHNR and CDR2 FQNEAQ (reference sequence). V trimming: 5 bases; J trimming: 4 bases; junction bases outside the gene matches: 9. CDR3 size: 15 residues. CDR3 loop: CASSKGQAAGTEAFF. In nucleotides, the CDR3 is TGTGCCAGCAGCAAGGGACAGGCGGCGGGCACTGAAGCTTTCTTT. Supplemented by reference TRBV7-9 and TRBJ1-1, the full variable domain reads DTGVSQNPRHKITKRGQNVTFRCDPISEHNRLYWYRQTLGQGPEFLTYFQNEAQLEKSRLLSDRFSAERPKGSFSTLEIQRTEQGDSAMYLCASSKGQAAGTEAFFGQGTRLTVV.

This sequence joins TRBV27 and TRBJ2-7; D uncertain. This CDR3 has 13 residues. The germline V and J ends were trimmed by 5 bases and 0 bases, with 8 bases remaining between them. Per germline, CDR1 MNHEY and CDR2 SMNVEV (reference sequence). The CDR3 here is CASSLRASYEQYF. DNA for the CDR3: TGTGCCAGCAGTCTCCGGGCCTCCTACGAGCAGTACTTC.

In nucleotides, the CDR3 is TGTGCCAGCAGTCCCGGGACAGCCGCGTATAGCAATCAGCCCCAGCATTTT. It encodes CASSPGTAAYSNQPQHF. This chain joins TRBV28 and TRBJ1-5; 7 bases agree with TRBD1. The J segment lost 0 bases and the V segment lost 5 bases, leaving 10 bases of the junction unmatched. The CDR3 spans 17 residues. Germline V lookup: CDR1 MDHEN, CDR2 SYDVKM.

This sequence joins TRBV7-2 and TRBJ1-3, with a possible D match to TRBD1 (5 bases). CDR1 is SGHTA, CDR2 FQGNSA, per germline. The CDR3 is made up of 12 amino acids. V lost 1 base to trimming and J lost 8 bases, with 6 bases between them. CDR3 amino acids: CASSLGGDTIYF. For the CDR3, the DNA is TGTGCCAGCAGCTTAGGAGGGGACACCATATATTTT.

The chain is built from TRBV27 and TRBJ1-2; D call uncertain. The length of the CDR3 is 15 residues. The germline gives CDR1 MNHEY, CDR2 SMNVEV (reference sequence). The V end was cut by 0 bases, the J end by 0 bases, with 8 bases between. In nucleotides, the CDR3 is TGTGCCAGCAGTTTATCGTCGGCGACTAACTATGGCTACACCTTC. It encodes CASSLSSATNYGYTF.

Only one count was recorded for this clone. In DNA, the CDR3 is TGCGCCAGCAGCCAGGAGAGCAGCGTAATCTATGGCTACACCTTC. This encodes CASSQESSVIYGYTF. The chain employs TRBV4-1 and TRBJ1-2; D is uncertain. The V gene lost 3 bases and the J gene lost 4 bases, with 15 bases spanning the gap. The CDR3 length is 15 residues. Germline-derived CDR1 and CDR2 are MGHRA and YSYEKL.

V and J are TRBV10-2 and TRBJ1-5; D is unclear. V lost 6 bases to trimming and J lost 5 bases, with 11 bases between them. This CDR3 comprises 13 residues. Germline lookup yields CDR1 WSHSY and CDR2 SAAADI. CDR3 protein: CASRNSRDQPQHF. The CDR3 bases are TGCGCCAGCAGAAACTCTAGGGATCAGCCCCAGCATTTT.

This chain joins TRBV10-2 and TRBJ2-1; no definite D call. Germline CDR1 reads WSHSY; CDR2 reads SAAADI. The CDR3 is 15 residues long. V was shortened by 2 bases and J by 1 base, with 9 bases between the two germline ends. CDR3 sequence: CASSEVGLSYNEQFF. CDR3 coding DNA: TGCGCCAGCAGTGAGGTGGGCCTGTCCTACAATGAGCAGTTCTTC.

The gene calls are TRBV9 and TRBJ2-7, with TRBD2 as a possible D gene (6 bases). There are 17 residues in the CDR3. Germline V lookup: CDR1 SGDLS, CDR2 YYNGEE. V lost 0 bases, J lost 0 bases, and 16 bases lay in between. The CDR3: CASSVGVAGTRSYEQYF. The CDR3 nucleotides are TGTGCCAGCAGCGTAGGGGTGGCGGGGACTCGCTCCTACGAGCAGTACTTC. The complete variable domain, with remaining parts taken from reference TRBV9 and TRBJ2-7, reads DSGVTQTPKHLITATGQRVTLRCSPRSGDLSVYWYQQSLDQGLQFLIQYYNGEERAKGNILERFSAQQFPDLHSELNLSSLELGDSALYFCASSVGVAGTRSYEQYFGPGTRLTVT.

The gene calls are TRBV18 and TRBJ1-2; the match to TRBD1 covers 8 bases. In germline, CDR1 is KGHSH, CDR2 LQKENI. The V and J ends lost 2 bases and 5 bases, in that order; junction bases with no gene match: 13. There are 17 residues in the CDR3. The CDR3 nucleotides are TGTGCCAGCTCACCAACGAGCGCGGGACAGGTTTTTTATGGCTACACCTTC. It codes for CASSPTSAGQVFYGYTF.

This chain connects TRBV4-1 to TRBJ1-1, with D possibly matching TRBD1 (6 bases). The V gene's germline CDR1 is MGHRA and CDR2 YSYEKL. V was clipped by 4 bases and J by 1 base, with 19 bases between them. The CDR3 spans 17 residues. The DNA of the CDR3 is TGCGCCAGCAGCCCCCTTGAAAGGGGAGGGGGGAACACTGAAGCTTTCTTT. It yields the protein CASSPLERGGGNTEAFF.

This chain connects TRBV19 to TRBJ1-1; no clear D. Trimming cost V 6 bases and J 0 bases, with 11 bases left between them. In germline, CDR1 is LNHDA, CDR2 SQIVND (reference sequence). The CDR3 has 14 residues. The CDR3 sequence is CASRWEGLNTEAFF. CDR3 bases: TGTGCCAGTAGGTGGGAAGGGTTGAACACTGAAGCTTTCTTT.

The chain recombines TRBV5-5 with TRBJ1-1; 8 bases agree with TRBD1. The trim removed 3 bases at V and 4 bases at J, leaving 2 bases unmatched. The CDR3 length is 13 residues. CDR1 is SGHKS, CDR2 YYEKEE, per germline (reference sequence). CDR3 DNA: TGTGCCAGCAGCTCACAGGGGGGCACTGAAGCTTTCTTT. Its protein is CASSSQGGTEAFF. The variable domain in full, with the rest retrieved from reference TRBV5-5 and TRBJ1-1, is DAGVTQSPTHLIKTRGQQVTLRCSPISGHKSVSWYQQVLGQGPQFIFQYYEKEERGRGNFPDRFSARQFPNYSSELNVNALLLGDSALYLCASSSQGGTEAFFGQGTRLTVV.

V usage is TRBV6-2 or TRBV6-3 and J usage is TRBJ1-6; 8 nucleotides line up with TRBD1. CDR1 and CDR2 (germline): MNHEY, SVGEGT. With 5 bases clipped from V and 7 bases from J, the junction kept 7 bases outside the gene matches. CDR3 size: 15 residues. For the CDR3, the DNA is TGTGCCAGCAGTCCCCGGACAGGGTGGAATTCACCCCTCCACTTT. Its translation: CASSPRTGWNSPLHF.

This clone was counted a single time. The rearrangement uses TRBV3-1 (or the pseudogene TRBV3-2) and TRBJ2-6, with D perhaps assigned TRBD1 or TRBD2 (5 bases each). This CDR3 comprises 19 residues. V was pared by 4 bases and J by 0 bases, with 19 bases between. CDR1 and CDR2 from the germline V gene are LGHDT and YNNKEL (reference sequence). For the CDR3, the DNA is TGTGCCAGCAGCCCCCCCCGGTGGGACCCTAGCTCTGGGGCCAACGTCCTGACTTTC. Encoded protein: CASSPPRWDPSSGANVLTF.